The rows below give T cell receptor beta chains drawn from one sample of a study of cytomegalovirus exposure and HLA in healthy donors. The table came from immunoSEQ multiplex PCR; TCRdb's copy has only in-frame clones and leaves some out. The sample contains approximately 100,000 clones, approximately 72% of which appear only once. The material sequenced was PBMCs. The receptors here all came from a male donor in good health and CMV-seropositive. The CDR3 runs from the conserved cysteine through the conserved F or W. Each record gives: D gene, J gene, V gene, clone size, CDR3 DNA, CDR3 protein. D genes are given only for firm matches. Not all rows give a size; the values are once, few, many and, for expanded clones, a class.

>NA|TRBJ1-2|TRBV5-1|once
TGCGCCAGCAGCTTAGACAGCCTATATGGCTACACCTTC
CASSLDSLYGYTF
>NA|TRBJ2-1|TRBV10-1|NA
TGCGCCAGCAGTTCCGATAGAGGGTTAGGGAACAATGAGCAGTTCTTC
CASSSDRGLGNNEQFF
>NA|TRBJ2-3|TRBV2|NA
TGTGCCAGCAGGATGAGGCGTCGACAGGATAGAATAACAGATACGCAGTATTTT
CASRMRRRQDRITDTQYF
>NA|TRBJ1-4|TRBV5-1|NA
TGCGCCAGCAGCTTGGGGACAGCTCAGGCTAATGAAAAACTGTTTTTT
CASSLGTAQANEKLFF
>NA|TRBJ2-5|TRBV11-3|NA
TGTGCCAGCAGCTTAGGCGCCGCCCAAGAGACCCAGTACTTC
CASSLGAAQETQYF
>TRBD1|TRBJ2-2|TRBV6-1|NA
TGTGCCAGCAGCGATACAGGGGACACCGGGGAGCTGTTTTTT
CASSDTGDTGELFF
>NA|TRBJ2-5|TRBV11-2|NA
TGTGCCAGCAGCTTAAGCCGGGGAGTGGGAGAGACCCAGTACTTC
CASSLSRGVGETQYF
>TRBD1|TRBJ1-5|TRBV6-5|NA
TGTGCCAGCAGTTACTCAGGCCGGGCAGGGGGACAGCCCCAGCATTTT
CASSYSGRAGGQPQHF
>NA|TRBJ2-5|TRBV28|few
TGTGCCAGCCGGTGGGGGCGCGAGACCCAGTACTTC
CASRWGRETQYF
>NA|TRBJ2-5|TRBV5-1|NA
TGCGCCAGCTATTCGGAGGCGGGAGAGACCCAGTACTTC
CASYSEAGETQYF
>NA|TRBJ1-5|TRBV15|few
TGTGCCACCAGCAGGTCACGGTACAATCAGCCCCAGCATTTT
CATSRSRYNQPQHF
>NA|TRBJ1-2|TRBV7-2|NA
TGTGCCAGCAGCTTCACAGGGCAATCAGCCTATGGCTACACCTTC
CASSFTGQSAYGYTF
>TRBD2|TRBJ2-7|TRBV6-1|NA
TGTGCCAGCAGCCGGGACTATTCCTACGAGCAGTACTTC
CASSRDYSYEQYF
>NA|TRBJ2-1|TRBV4-1|NA
TGCGCCAGCAGCCAAGATCCAGGGGTTCCCAATGAGCAGTTCTTC
CASSQDPGVPNEQFF
>TRBD1|TRBJ2-7|TRBV15|few
TGTGCCACCAGCAGAACTGGACAGGGAATAGGGGAGCAGTACTTC
CATSRTGQGIGEQYF
>NA|TRBJ1-4|TRBV21-1|once
TGTGCCAGCAGGGACAGGGGAAGGGGAAAATTGTTTTTT
CASRDRGRGKLFF
>TRBD1|TRBJ1-4|TRBV27|NA
TGTGCCAGCAGTCAACAACTTGGCCCCAATATAGACAGGGGGTCTGAAAAACTGTTTTTT
CASSQQLGPNIDRGSEKLFF
>TRBD2|TRBJ2-3|TRBV19|NA
TGTGCCAGTAGTACTAGCGGGGGATTCACAGATACGCAGTATTTT
CASSTSGGFTDTQYF
>TRBD1|TRBJ1-1|TRBV4-2|NA
TGTGCCAGCAGCCGATCGAACAGGGGGCGCGTCACCCCTGAAGCTTTCTTT
CASSRSNRGRVTPEAFF
>NA|TRBJ2-3|TRBV5-1|once
TGCGCCAGCCGCCCGGGGGATTTCACAGATACGCAGTATTTT
CASRPGDFTDTQYF
>TRBD2|TRBJ2-2|TRBV7-2|NA
TGTGCCAGCAGCATTAGCGGGGCGGACACCGGGGAGCTGTTTTTT
CASSISGADTGELFF
>NA|TRBJ1-5|TRBV10-3|NA
TGTGCCACCCAGGGTCGGAGCAATCAGCCCCAGCATTTT
CATQGRSNQPQHF
>TRBD1|TRBJ1-2|TRBV27|NA
TGTGCCAGCAGTTTAATTGGGACAGTCGGCTACACCTTC
CASSLIGTVGYTF
>TRBD1|TRBJ1-6|TRBV14|NA
TGTGCCAGCAGCTCGACAGGGACTCATTCACCCCTCCACTTT
CASSSTGTHSPLHF
>TRBD1|TRBJ2-1|TRBV9|once
TGTGCCAGCAGCGTAGGGACAGGGGTCGATGAGCAGTTCTTC
CASSVGTGVDEQFF
>TRBD1|TRBJ1-2|TRBV5-4|once
TGTGCCAGCAGCTTGGTCGGAGGGGGCGGCTATGGCTACACCTTC
CASSLVGGGGYGYTF
>NA|TRBJ1-2|TRBV4-3|NA
TGCGCCAGCAGCTCCGCAGCGGGACGGAACTATGGCTACACCTTC
CASSSAAGRNYGYTF
>NA|TRBJ2-2|TRBV30|NA
TGTGCCTGGAGTGTTTTCGGGCAGGGGTCCACCGGGGAGCTGTTTTTT
CAWSVFGQGSTGELFF
>NA|TRBJ2-7|TRBV11-3|NA
TGTGCCAGCAGCATACGACAGGGAGGCCGGGGTGAGCAGTACTTC
CASSIRQGGRGEQYF
>TRBD1|TRBJ2-5|TRBV19|few
TGTGCCAGTAGCCCCGGGACAGGGGGGGTTAAGACCCAGTACTTC
CASSPGTGGVKTQYF
>NA|TRBJ1-5|TRBV19|NA
TGTGCCAGTAACTCGGTGGGGACATCCAATCAGCCCCAGCATTTT
CASNSVGTSNQPQHF